These 17 T cell receptor beta chains share one sample of origin, sequenced in a study of T-cell reconstitution after alpha-beta-depleted transplantation in children. TCRbeta library preparation incorporated unique molecular identifiers. TCRdb fed the PCR reads into MiXCR, producing one record per CDR3 protein. The sample contains about 980,000 distinct CDR3 sequences, around 30% of which appear only once. Source: PBMCs, mostly from graft donor cells, taken 360 days after TCRalphabeta/CD19-depleted stem cell transplant. All receptors derive from a boy in the first two years of life who had a stem cell transplant for SCID, so the T cells may come from the graft donor.

This clonotype was seen a few times. This chain uses TRBV24-1 with TRBJ1-1; no clear D gene. Germline-derived CDR1 and CDR2 are KGHDR and SFDVKD. CDR3 length: 15 amino acids. V was cut by 4 bases and J by 5 bases, with 16 bases left in between. In DNA form, the CDR3 reads TGTGCCACCAGTGACCCGGTCAGAAACCCAACTGAAGCTTTCTTT. Translating gives CATSDPVRNPTEAFF.

This clonotype came up a few times. The chain combines TRBV12-3 or TRBV12-4 with TRBJ1-3; possible D gene TRBD1, 5 bases. V lost 3 bases to trimming and J lost 4 bases, with 7 bases between them. The CDR3 extends over 13 amino acids. CDR3 residues: CASSFRGGNTIYF. The CDR3 DNA reads as TGTGCCAGCAGTTTTCGGGGGGGAAACACCATATATTTT.

This clonotype was seen a handful of times. The gene calls are TRBV5-6 and TRBJ1-1; no clear D gene. CDR1 and CDR2 (germline): SGHDT, YYEEEE. The V and J ends lost 0 bases and 0 bases respectively, with 15 bases between them. This CDR3 has 17 residues. CDR3 sequence reads: CASSLAPHHRLNTEAFF. As DNA, the CDR3 is TGTGCCAGCAGCTTGGCACCCCACCACCGGTTGAACACTGAAGCTTTCTTT.

The CDR3 nucleotides read TGTGCCAGCAGCTTATGGGGGGCTAACTATGGCTACACCTTC. Translating it yields CASSLWGANYGYTF. V usage is TRBV13 and J usage is TRBJ1-2; the D gene is possibly TRBD1 (5 bases). The germline gives CDR1 PRHDT, CDR2 FYEKMQ (reference sequence). This CDR3 contains 14 residues. V was clipped by 2 bases and J by 0 bases, with 7 bases between them. The variable domain in full, with the rest retrieved from reference TRBV13 and TRBJ1-2, is AAGVIQSPRHLIKEKRETATLKCYPIPRHDTVYWYQQGPGQDPQFLISFYEKMQSDKGSIPDRFSAQQFSDYHSELNMSSLELGDSALYFCASSLWGANYGYTFGSGTRLTVV.

The rearrangement links TRBV2 to TRBJ2-3; D possibly corresponds to TRBD2 (6 bases). Germline CDR1 reads SNHLY; CDR2 reads FYNNEI. The CDR3 has 14 amino acids. V was shortened by 4 bases and J by 0 bases, with 8 bases between the two germline ends. CDR3 loop: CASSAGDSTDTQYF. The DNA for the CDR3 is TGTGCCAGCAGTGCGGGGGACAGCACAGATACGCAGTATTTT.

The chain uses TRBV5-6 and TRBJ2-7; maybe TRBD1 (5 bases). Germline V lookup: CDR1 SGHDT, CDR2 YYEEEE. This CDR3 region has 14 residues. Trimming removed 2 bases at V and 2 bases at J, with 11 bases between. The CDR3 sequence is CASSFGRETYEQYF. The DNA for the CDR3 is TGTGCCAGCAGCTTTGGCAGGGAAACCTACGAGCAGTACTTC.

The chain recombines TRBV5-5 with TRBJ2-2; a weak D match, TRBD2 (5 bases). Between the trimmed V and J ends, which lost 3 bases and 8 bases, there was a span of 20 bases. Germline lookup yields CDR1 SGHKS and CDR2 YYEKEE (reference sequence). The CDR3 is 16 amino acids. Written as DNA, the CDR3 is TGTGCCAGCAGCTCCGAGGGCATGATCAACGTGGGGGAGCTGTTTTTT. It codes for CASSSEGMINVGELFF.

Ten or more counts support this clonotype. The chain employs TRBV12-3 or TRBV12-4 and TRBJ1-5, with D tentatively TRBD1 (6 bases). The ends were cut back, 5 bases at V and 3 bases at J, with 11 bases in the middle. This CDR3 contains 14 residues. CDR3 DNA: TGTGCCAGCAGTCCCGGACAGCTCAATCAGCCCCAGCATTTT. Protein sequence: CASSPGQLNQPQHF.

For this clonotype: Since the CDR3 does not end with the conserved phenylalanine or tryptophan, this likely comes from a read error. This chain uses TRBV7-2 with TRBJ2-5; D perhaps matches TRBD1 (6 bases). V was pared by 3 bases and J by 2 bases, with 10 bases between. The CDR3 length is 14 residues. Germline lookup yields CDR1 SGHTA and CDR2 FQGNSA. CDR3 residues: CASSLGHRQETQYS. The CDR3 coding sequence is TGTGCCAGCAGCTTGGGACACCGACAAGAGACCCAGTACTCC.

The V call is TRBV20-1, the J call TRBJ2-7; tentatively, D is TRBD1 or TRBD2 (5 bases each). Trimming removed 3 bases from V and 5 bases from J, with 14 bases in between. The CDR3 has 13 residues. CDR1 is DFQATT, CDR2 SNEGSKA, per germline (reference sequence). CDR3 sequence: CSASPGRTNEQYF. CDR3 coding DNA: TGCAGTGCTAGCCCGGGACGGACGAACGAGCAGTACTTC.

The chain uses TRBV6-2 or TRBV6-3 and TRBJ1-1; TRBD1 might be the D (5 bases). V was clipped by 1 base and J by 1 base, with 13 bases between them. Germline assignment: CDR1 MNHEY and CDR2 SVGEGT. The CDR3 totals 16 residues. The CDR3 reads CASSYYRRGKNTEAFF. The CDR3 nucleotides are TGTGCCAGCAGTTACTACCGCCGGGGGAAGAACACTGAAGCTTTCTTT.

The chain recombines TRBV29-1 with TRBJ2-1; D perhaps matches TRBD2 (5 bases). The CDR3 loop spans 14 amino acids. Germline CDR1 and CDR2: SQVTM and ANQGSEA. The V gene lost 5 bases and the J gene lost 0 bases, with 11 bases spanning the gap. The CDR3 DNA reads TGCAGCGTTACCCCCCGGGGCTCCTACAATGAGCAGTTCTTC. Its translation: CSVTPRGSYNEQFF.

There are a few counts of this clonotype. The chain recombines TRBV28 with TRBJ2-3, with TRBD2 as a possible D gene (6 bases). The CDR3 contains 16 residues. Looked up from germline, CDR1 is MDHEN and CDR2 is SYDVKM. V was trimmed by 0 bases and J by 1 base, leaving 11 bases between them. CDR3 DNA sequence: TGTGCCAGCAGTTTATGCCTAGCGAGATGCACAGATACGCAGTATTTT. It translates to CASSLCLARCTDTQYF.

The chain employs TRBV20-1 and TRBJ2-3; D is undetermined. Trimming took off 2 bases at V and 4 bases at J, with 10 bases between the two ends. From germline, CDR1 is DFQATT and CDR2 SNEGSKA (reference sequence). The CDR3 has 13 amino acids. For the CDR3, the DNA is TGCAGTGCTAGACAAGGACGCTCAGATACGCAGTATTTT. This codes for CSARQGRSDTQYF.

This clonotype appeared a few times. V usage is TRBV9 and J usage is TRBJ2-2; 8 bases are a match to TRBD1. Trimming at V came to 4 bases and at J to 1 base, leaving 12 bases not matched to a gene. CDR3 size: 18 residues. Looked up from germline, CDR1 is SGDLS and CDR2 is YYNGEE. The CDR3 sequence: CASSPGQGLDLNTGELFF. The CDR3 DNA reads as TGTGCCAGCAGCCCTGGACAGGGTCTGGACCTGAACACCGGGGAGCTGTTTTTT.

The chain joins TRBV29-1 to TRBJ1-5; D unresolved. Trimming pared 4 bases from V and 6 bases from J, leaving 7 bases between. In germline, CDR1 is SQVTM, CDR2 ANQGSEA. CDR3 size: 11 residues. The CDR3 DNA reads TGCAGCGTTGGGGAAGGTCAGCCCCAGCATTTT. Amino acids: CSVGEGQPQHF.

V gene TRBV6-1 combines with J gene TRBJ2-1; weak D call: TRBD2 (6 bases). V was clipped by 8 bases and J by 3 bases, with 8 bases between them. From germline, CDR1 is MNHNS and CDR2 SASEGT. The CDR3 length is 12 residues. The CDR3 bases are TGTGCCAGCCGGGGGTTCTACAATGAGCAGTTCTTC. It yields the protein CASRGFYNEQFF.